The source of this TCR beta chain is a study of identical twins. Germline V gives CDR1 GTSNPN, CDR2 SVGIG (reference sequence). The ends were cut back, 2 bases at V and 7 bases at J, with 3 bases in the middle. The CDR3 runs to 11 residues. TCRdb processed the 5' RACE reads anew with MiXCR; each CDR3 protein has one entry. Altogether roughly 750,000 distinct CDR3 sequences are present, roughly 20% being singletons, with the ten largest covering over 4%. Findings and limits, study-wide: Zero-insertion analyses could be partly confounded by invariant MAIT and iNKT cells.

About this clonotype: The antigen remains unidentified.

The same sample was also studied in work on T cells expressing NK-cell markers. That paper adds: Researchers got TCR beta repertoires out of sorted CD3+CD56+NKG2C+, CD3+CD56+NKG2C- and CD3+CD56-NKG2C+ T cells. Four of the donors also had these clonotypes leading their CD3+CD56-NKG2C+ fraction. No clear determination of HCMV specificity was made for expanded NKG2C+ T cell clones.

This TCR was recovered from a woman younger than 30 in good health. The sample taken for sequencing was PBMCs. This chain joins TRBV30 and TRBJ1-6, with unresolved D. The CDR3 is CAWSYNSPLHF. The CDR3 bases are TGTGCCTGGAGTTACAATTCACCCCTCCACTTT.